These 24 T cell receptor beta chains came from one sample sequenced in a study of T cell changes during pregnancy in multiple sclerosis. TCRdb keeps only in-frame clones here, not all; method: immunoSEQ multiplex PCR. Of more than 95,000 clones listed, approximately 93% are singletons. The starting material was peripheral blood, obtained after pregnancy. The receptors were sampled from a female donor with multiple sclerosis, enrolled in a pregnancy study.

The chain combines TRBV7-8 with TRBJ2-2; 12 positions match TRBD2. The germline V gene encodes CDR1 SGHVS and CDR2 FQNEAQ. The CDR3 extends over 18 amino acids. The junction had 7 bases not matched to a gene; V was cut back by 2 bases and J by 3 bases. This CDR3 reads CASSLLITSGRYTGELFF. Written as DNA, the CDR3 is TGTGCCAGCAGCTTACTTATTACTAGCGGGAGGTACACCGGGGAGCTGTTTTTT.

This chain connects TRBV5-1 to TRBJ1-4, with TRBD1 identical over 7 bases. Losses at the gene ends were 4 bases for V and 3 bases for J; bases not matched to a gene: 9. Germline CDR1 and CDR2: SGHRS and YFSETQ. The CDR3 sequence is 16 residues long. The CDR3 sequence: CASSPRGQASNEKLFF. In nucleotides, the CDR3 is TGCGCCAGCAGCCCTCGAGGACAGGCCTCTAATGAAAAACTGTTTTTT.

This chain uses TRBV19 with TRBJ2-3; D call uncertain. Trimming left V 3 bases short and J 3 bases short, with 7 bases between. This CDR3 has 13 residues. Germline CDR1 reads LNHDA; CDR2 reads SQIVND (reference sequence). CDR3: CASSILPTDTQYF. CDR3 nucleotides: TGTGCCAGTAGTATCCTACCAACAGATACGCAGTATTTT.

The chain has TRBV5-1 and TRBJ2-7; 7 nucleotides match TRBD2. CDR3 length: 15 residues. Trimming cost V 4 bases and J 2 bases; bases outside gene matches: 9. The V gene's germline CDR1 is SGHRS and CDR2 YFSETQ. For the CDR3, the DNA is TGCGCCAGCAGCGCATCTAGCGGCCCAGCCTACGAGCAGTACTTC. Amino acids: CASSASSGPAYEQYF.

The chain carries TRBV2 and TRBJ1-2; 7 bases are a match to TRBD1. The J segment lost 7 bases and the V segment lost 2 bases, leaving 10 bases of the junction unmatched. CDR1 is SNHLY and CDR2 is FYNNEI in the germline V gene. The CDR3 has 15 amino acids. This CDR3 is CASSEPTGLSIGYTF. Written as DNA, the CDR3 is TGTGCCAGCAGTGAACCGACAGGGCTAAGCATTGGCTACACCTTC.

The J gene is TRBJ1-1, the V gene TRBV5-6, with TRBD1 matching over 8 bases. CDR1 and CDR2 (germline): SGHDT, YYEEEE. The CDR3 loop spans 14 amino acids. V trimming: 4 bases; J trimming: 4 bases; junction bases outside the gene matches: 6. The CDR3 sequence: CASSHGQGVTEAFF. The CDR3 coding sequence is TGTGCCAGCAGCCACGGACAGGGTGTCACTGAAGCTTTCTTT.

CDR3 bases: TGTGCCAGCAGCCACCTTAGTATACCTGAAGCTTTCTTT. Translated: CASSHLSIPEAFF. The chain is built from TRBV11-1 and TRBJ1-1; D gene ambiguous. This CDR3 is built from 13 residues. V was cut by 5 bases and J by 6 bases, with 13 bases left in between. Germline lookup yields CDR1 SGHAT and CDR2 FQDESV (reference sequence).

CDR3 nucleotide sequence: TGTGCCAGCAGCTACAACAATGAGCAGTTCTTC. This sequence encodes CASSYNNEQFF. This chain connects TRBV5-4 to TRBJ2-1; unclear D gene. V lost 3 bases, J lost 5 bases, and 3 bases lay in between. The CDR3 sequence is 11 residues long. Germline V lookup: CDR1 SGHNT, CDR2 YYREEE (reference sequence).

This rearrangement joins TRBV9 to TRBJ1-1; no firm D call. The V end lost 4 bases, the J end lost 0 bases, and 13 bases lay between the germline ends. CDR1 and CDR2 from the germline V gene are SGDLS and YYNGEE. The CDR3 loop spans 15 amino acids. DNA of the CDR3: TGTGCCAGCAGCAGTTCTTTACGGTTGAACACTGAAGCTTTCTTT. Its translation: CASSSSLRLNTEAFF. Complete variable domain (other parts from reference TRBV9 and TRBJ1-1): DSGVTQTPKHLITATGQRVTLRCSPRSGDLSVYWYQQSLDQGLQFLIQYYNGEERAKGNILERFSAQQFPDLHSELNLSSLELGDSALYFCASSSSLRLNTEAFFGQGTRLTVV.

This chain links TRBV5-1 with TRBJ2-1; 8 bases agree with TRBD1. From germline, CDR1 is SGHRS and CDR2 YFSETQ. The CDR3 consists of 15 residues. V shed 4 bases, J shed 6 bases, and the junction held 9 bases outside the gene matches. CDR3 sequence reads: CASSPDRDRANEQFF. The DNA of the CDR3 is TGCGCCAGCAGCCCGGACAGGGACCGGGCCAATGAGCAGTTCTTC. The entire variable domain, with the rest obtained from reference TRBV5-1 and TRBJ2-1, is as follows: KAGVTQTPRYLIKTRGQQVTLSCSPISGHRSVSWYQQTPGQGLQFLFEYFSETQRNKGNFPGRFSGRQFSNSRSEMNVSTLELGDSALYLCASSPDRDRANEQFFGPGTRLTVL.

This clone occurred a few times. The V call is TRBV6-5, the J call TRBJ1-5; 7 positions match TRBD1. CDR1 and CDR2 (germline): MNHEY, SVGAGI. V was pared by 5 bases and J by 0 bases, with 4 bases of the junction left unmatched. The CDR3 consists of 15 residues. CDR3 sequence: CASSRTGDSNQPQHF. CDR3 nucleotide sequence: TGTGCCAGCAGTCGGACAGGTGATAGCAATCAGCCCCAGCATTTT.

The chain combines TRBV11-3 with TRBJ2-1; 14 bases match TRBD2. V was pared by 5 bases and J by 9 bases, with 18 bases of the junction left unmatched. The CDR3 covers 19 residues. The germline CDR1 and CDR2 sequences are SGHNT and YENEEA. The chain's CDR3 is CASSPGGTSGRGRGSEQFF. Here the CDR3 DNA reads TGTGCCAGCAGCCCGGGGGGGACTAGCGGGAGAGGTCGTGGGAGTGAGCAGTTCTTC.

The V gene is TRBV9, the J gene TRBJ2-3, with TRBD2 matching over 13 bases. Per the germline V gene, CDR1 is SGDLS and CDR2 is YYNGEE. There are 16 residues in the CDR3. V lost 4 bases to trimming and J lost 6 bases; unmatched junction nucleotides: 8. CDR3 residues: CASSPGLAGVVDTQYF. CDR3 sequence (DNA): TGTGCCAGCAGCCCCGGACTAGCGGGAGTGGTCGATACGCAGTATTTT.

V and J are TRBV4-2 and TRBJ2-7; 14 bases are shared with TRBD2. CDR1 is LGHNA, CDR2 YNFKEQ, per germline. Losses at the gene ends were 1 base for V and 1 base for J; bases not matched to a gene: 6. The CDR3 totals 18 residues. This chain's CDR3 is CASSQVGTSGSASYEQYF. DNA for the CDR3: TGTGCCAGCAGCCAAGTGGGGACTAGCGGGAGCGCATCCTACGAGCAGTACTTC.

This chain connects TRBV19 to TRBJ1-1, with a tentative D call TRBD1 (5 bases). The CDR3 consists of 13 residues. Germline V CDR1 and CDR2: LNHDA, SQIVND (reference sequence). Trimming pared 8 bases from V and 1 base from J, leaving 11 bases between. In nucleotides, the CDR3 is TGTGCCAGTTCTTGGGGCACGAACACTGAAGCTTTCTTT. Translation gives CASSWGTNTEAFF.

CDR3 DNA: TGTGCCAGCAGACCGGGACAGGGAGTCAATCAGCCCCAGCATTTT. Its translation is CASRPGQGVNQPQHF. The gene calls are TRBV2 and TRBJ1-5; 9 bases match TRBD1. Trimming cost V 6 bases and J 3 bases; bases outside gene matches: 6. Germline lookup yields CDR1 SNHLY and CDR2 FYNNEI. The CDR3 covers 15 residues. Filled out from reference TRBV2 and TRBJ1-5, the complete variable domain reads EPEVTQTPSHQVTQMGQEVILRCVPISNHLYFYWYRQILGQKVEFLVSFYNNEISEKSEIFDDQFSVERPDGSNFTLKIRSTKLEDSAMYFCASRPGQGVNQPQHFGDGTRLSIL.

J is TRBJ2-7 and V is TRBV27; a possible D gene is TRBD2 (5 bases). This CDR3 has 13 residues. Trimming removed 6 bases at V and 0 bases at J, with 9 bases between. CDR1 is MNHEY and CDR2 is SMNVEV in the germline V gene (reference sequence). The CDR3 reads CASSLGNSYEQYF. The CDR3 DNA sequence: TGTGCCAGCAGCCTCGGGAACTCCTACGAGCAGTACTTC.

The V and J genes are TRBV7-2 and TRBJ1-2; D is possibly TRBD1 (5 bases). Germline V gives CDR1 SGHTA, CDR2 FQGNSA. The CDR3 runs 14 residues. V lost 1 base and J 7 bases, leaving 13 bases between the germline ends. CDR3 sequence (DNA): TGTGCCAGCAGCTTAGTCGCAGGGAAGGGTGGCTACACCTTC. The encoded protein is CASSLVAGKGGYTF.

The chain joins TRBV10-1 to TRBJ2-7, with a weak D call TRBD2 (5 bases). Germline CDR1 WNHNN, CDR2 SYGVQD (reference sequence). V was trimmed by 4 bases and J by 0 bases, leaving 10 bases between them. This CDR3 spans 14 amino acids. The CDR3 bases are TGCGCCAGCAGTGTTGACGGACTCTCCTACGAGCAGTACTTC. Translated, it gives CASSVDGLSYEQYF.

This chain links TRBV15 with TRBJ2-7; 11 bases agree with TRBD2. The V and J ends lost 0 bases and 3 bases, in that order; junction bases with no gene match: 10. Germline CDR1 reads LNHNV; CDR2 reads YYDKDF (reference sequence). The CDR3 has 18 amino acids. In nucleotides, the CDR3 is TGTGCCACCAGCAGAGATATTAGCGGGAGGGCGAGGGGCTACGAGCAGTACTTC. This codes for CATSRDISGRARGYEQYF.

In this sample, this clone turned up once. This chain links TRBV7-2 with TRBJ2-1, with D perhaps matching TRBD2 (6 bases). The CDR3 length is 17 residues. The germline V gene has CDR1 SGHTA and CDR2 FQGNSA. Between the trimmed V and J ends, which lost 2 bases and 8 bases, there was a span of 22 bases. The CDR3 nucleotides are TGTGCCAGCAGCTTATTCGGGACGGGAGCGCTTGCCGATGAGCAGTTCTTC. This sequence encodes CASSLFGTGALADEQFF.

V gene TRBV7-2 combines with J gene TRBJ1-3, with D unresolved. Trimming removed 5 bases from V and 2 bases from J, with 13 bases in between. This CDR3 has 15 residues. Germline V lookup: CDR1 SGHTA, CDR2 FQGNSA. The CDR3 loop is CASSPTRVTGNTIYF. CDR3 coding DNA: TGTGCCAGCAGCCCCACTCGGGTTACTGGAAACACCATATATTTT.

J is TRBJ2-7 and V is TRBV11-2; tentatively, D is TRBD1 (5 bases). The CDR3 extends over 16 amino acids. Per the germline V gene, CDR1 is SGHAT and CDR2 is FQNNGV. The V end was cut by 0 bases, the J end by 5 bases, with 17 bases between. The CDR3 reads CASSLDFGGRVDEQYF. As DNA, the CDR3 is TGTGCCAGCAGCTTAGACTTTGGCGGCAGGGTGGACGAGCAGTACTTC.

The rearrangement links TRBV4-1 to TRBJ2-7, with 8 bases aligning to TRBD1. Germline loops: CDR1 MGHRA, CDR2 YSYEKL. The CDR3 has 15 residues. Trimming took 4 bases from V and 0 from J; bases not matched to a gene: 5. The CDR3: CASSPQGATSYEQYF. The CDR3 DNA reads TGCGCCAGCAGCCCGCAGGGGGCGACCTCCTACGAGCAGTACTTC.